The rows below give T cell receptor beta chains drawn from one sample of a study of neoadjuvant anti-PD-1 for oral cavity cancer. Assay used: immunoSEQ multiplex PCR; TCRdb lists only in-frame clones, some missing. The table includes around 15,000 clones, around 71% detected once. The material was PBMCs, obtained before nivolumab (anti-PD-1) treatment. The origin of the receptors is a person between 40 and 85 years old with oral cavity squamous cell carcinoma. Each CDR3 is given with its conserved first and last residue. Fields, in order: V gene, D gene, clone size, J gene, CDR3 protein, CDR3 DNA. D genes are given only for firm matches. Expanded clones get a size class; other rows say once, few or many, or leave the size out.

v_call: TRBV10-3
d_call: .
clone_size: .
j_call: TRBJ2-1
cdr3_aa: CAISGLDEQFF
cdr3_nt: TGTGCCATCAGCGGACTGGACGAGCAGTTCTTC

v_call: TRBV18
d_call: .
clone_size: .
j_call: TRBJ2-7
cdr3_aa: CASSPRLQGTNYEQYF
cdr3_nt: TGTGCCAGCTCACCAAGGTTACAGGGTACAAACTACGAGCAGTACTTC

v_call: TRBV19
d_call: .
clone_size: few
j_call: TRBJ2-5
cdr3_aa: CASSIEWGLGKTQYF
cdr3_nt: TGTGCCAGTAGTATAGAGTGGGGACTGGGCAAGACCCAGTACTTC

v_call: TRBV29-1
d_call: TRBD1
clone_size: .
j_call: TRBJ2-7
cdr3_aa: CSVVGWTGQNEQYF
cdr3_nt: TGCAGCGTTGTCGGATGGACAGGGCAAAACGAGCAGTACTTC

v_call: TRBV2
d_call: .
clone_size: .
j_call: TRBJ1-5
cdr3_aa: CASKVGHNQPQHF
cdr3_nt: TGTGCCAGCAAAGTGGGTCACAATCAGCCCCAGCATTTT

v_call: TRBV7-9
d_call: TRBD2
clone_size: .
j_call: TRBJ2-7
cdr3_aa: CASSVWEGLDEQYF
cdr3_nt: TGTGCCAGCAGCGTTTGGGAGGGCCTCGACGAGCAGTACTTC

v_call: TRBV7-2
d_call: .
clone_size: .
j_call: TRBJ1-5
cdr3_aa: CASSLGRGNVQPQHF
cdr3_nt: TGTGCCAGCAGCTTGGGCAGGGGCAATGTTCAGCCCCAGCATTTT

v_call: TRBV19
d_call: .
clone_size: .
j_call: TRBJ2-5
cdr3_aa: CASSILGQGGETQYF
cdr3_nt: TGTGCCAGTAGTATCCTCGGACAGGGAGGGGAGACCCAGTACTTC

v_call: TRBV5-8
d_call: TRBD1
clone_size: .
j_call: TRBJ1-5
cdr3_aa: CASSSGGSNQPQHF
cdr3_nt: TGTGCCAGCAGCTCAGGGGGCTCCAATCAGCCCCAGCATTTT

v_call: TRBV11-2
d_call: TRBD2
clone_size: .
j_call: TRBJ2-2
cdr3_aa: CASSFGLALTGELFF
cdr3_nt: TGTGCCAGCAGCTTTGGACTAGCGCTCACCGGGGAGCTGTTTTTT

v_call: TRBV30
d_call: TRBD1
clone_size: .
j_call: TRBJ1-5
cdr3_aa: CAWSAGQGNQPQHF
cdr3_nt: TGTGCCTGGAGTGCGGGACAGGGCAATCAGCCCCAGCATTTT

v_call: TRBV4-1
d_call: .
clone_size: .
j_call: TRBJ2-2
cdr3_aa: CASSQRADNANTGELFF
cdr3_nt: TGCGCCAGCAGCCAACGGGCTGATAACGCGAACACCGGGGAGCTGTTTTTT

v_call: TRBV6-1
d_call: .
clone_size: .
j_call: TRBJ2-3
cdr3_aa: CASEGLGTDTQYF
cdr3_nt: TGTGCCAGCGAGGGATTGGGCACAGATACGCAGTATTTT

v_call: TRBV7-8
d_call: TRBD2
clone_size: .
j_call: TRBJ2-7
cdr3_aa: CASSSSGLTSYEQYF
cdr3_nt: TGTGCCAGCAGCTCTAGCGGGTTAACCTCCTACGAGCAGTACTTC

v_call: TRBV10-3
d_call: .
clone_size: few
j_call: TRBJ1-2
cdr3_aa: CAISDAVFLSYTF
cdr3_nt: TGTGCCATCAGTGATGCGGTCTTCCTAAGCTACACCTTC

v_call: TRBV30
d_call: .
clone_size: .
j_call: TRBJ2-6
cdr3_aa: CAWSAPQVFWDSGANVLTF
cdr3_nt: TGTGCCTGGAGTGCCCCCCAGGTCTTCTGGGACTCTGGGGCCAACGTCCTGACTTTC

v_call: TRBV30
d_call: .
clone_size: .
j_call: TRBJ1-5
cdr3_aa: CAWSDMGGRQPQHF
cdr3_nt: TGTGCCTGGAGTGACATGGGGGGTAGGCAGCCCCAGCATTTT

v_call: TRBV5-1
d_call: TRBD2
clone_size: .
j_call: TRBJ2-5
cdr3_aa: CASGIAGTQETQYF
cdr3_nt: TGCGCCAGCGGAATAGCGGGGACTCAAGAGACCCAGTACTTC

v_call: TRBV6-6
d_call: .
clone_size: .
j_call: TRBJ1-5
cdr3_aa: CASSYDPSQPQHF
cdr3_nt: TGTGCCAGCAGTTACGACCCGTCTCAGCCCCAGCATTTT

v_call: TRBV5-1
d_call: .
clone_size: .
j_call: TRBJ2-3
cdr3_aa: CASSLDTPSTDTQYF
cdr3_nt: TGCGCCAGCAGCTTGGACACTCCAAGCACAGATACGCAGTATTTT

v_call: TRBV6-1
d_call: .
clone_size: .
j_call: TRBJ1-1
cdr3_aa: CASSDTLNTEAFF
cdr3_nt: TGTGCCAGCAGTGATACGTTGAACACTGAAGCTTTCTTT

v_call: TRBV19
d_call: .
clone_size: few
j_call: TRBJ2-2
cdr3_aa: CASRGTTNTGELFF
cdr3_nt: TGTGCCAGTAGAGGGACAACGAACACCGGGGAGCTGTTTTTT

v_call: TRBV7-6
d_call: TRBD2
clone_size: once
j_call: TRBJ2-1
cdr3_aa: CASSWGTVQRGSYNEQFF
cdr3_nt: TGTGCCAGCAGCTGGGGGACGGTCCAGCGGGGTTCCTACAATGAGCAGTTCTTC

v_call: TRBV2
d_call: .
clone_size: .
j_call: TRBJ1-1
cdr3_aa: CASSEVKALEAFF
cdr3_nt: TGTGCCAGCAGTGAAGTCAAAGCCCTTGAAGCTTTCTTT

v_call: TRBV6-9
d_call: .
clone_size: few
j_call: TRBJ2-4
cdr3_aa: CASTDRSRAKNIQYF
cdr3_nt: TGTGCCAGCACCGACAGGTCGAGGGCCAAAAACATTCAGTACTTC

v_call: TRBV29-1
d_call: .
clone_size: .
j_call: TRBJ2-5
cdr3_aa: CSVELRHREQETQYF
cdr3_nt: TGCAGCGTGGAACTCCGACACCGGGAGCAAGAGACCCAGTACTTC

v_call: TRBV2
d_call: .
clone_size: once
j_call: TRBJ1-3
cdr3_aa: CASSVYVSGNTIYF
cdr3_nt: TGTGCCAGCAGTGTATACGTCTCTGGAAACACCATATATTTT

v_call: TRBV10-3
d_call: .
clone_size: medium-sized
j_call: TRBJ2-5
cdr3_aa: CATSEDGETQYF
cdr3_nt: TGTGCCACTTCAGAGGATGGCGAGACCCAGTACTTC

v_call: TRBV6-5
d_call: .
clone_size: .
j_call: TRBJ2-1
cdr3_aa: CASRVTDLEFF
cdr3_nt: TGTGCCAGCAGAGTCACAGATCTCGAGTTCTTC

v_call: TRBV5-1
d_call: TRBD2
clone_size: .
j_call: TRBJ2-3
cdr3_aa: CASSNDGRAMDTQYF
cdr3_nt: TGCGCCAGCAGCAACGACGGGAGGGCCATGGATACGCAGTATTTT

v_call: TRBV5-6
d_call: .
clone_size: .
j_call: TRBJ1-5
cdr3_aa: CASTLGGTRQPQHF
cdr3_nt: TGTGCCAGCACTTTGGGCGGGACTCGTCAGCCCCAGCATTTT

v_call: TRBV6-5
d_call: .
clone_size: .
j_call: TRBJ2-2
cdr3_aa: CASGGAGLTGELFF
cdr3_nt: TGTGCCAGCGGGGGGGCAGGGCTCACCGGGGAGCTGTTTTTT

v_call: TRBV2
d_call: TRBD1
clone_size: .
j_call: TRBJ2-3
cdr3_aa: CAVGGTGGATDTQYF
cdr3_nt: TGTGCAGTCGGCGGGACAGGGGGCGCGACAGATACGCAGTATTTT

v_call: TRBV11-2
d_call: .
clone_size: .
j_call: TRBJ2-2
cdr3_aa: CASSLGLVANTGELFF
cdr3_nt: TGTGCCAGCAGCTTAGGACTAGTTGCGAACACCGGGGAGCTGTTTTTT

v_call: TRBV9
d_call: .
clone_size: .
j_call: TRBJ2-2
cdr3_aa: CASSTRTLEGAELFF
cdr3_nt: TGTGCCAGCAGCACCCGAACCTTGGAGGGGGCAGAGCTGTTTTTT

v_call: TRBV6-5
d_call: .
clone_size: once
j_call: TRBJ2-7
cdr3_aa: CASSSGAYEQYF
cdr3_nt: TGTGCCAGCAGTAGCGGTGCCTACGAGCAGTACTTC

v_call: TRBV25-1
d_call: .
clone_size: .
j_call: TRBJ1-3
cdr3_aa: CASNAGPGNTIYF
cdr3_nt: TGTGCCAGCAACGCGGGCCCCGGAAACACCATATATTTT

v_call: TRBV6-1
d_call: .
clone_size: .
j_call: TRBJ2-1
cdr3_aa: CASGDGRNYNEQFF
cdr3_nt: TGTGCCAGCGGGGACGGAAGAAACTACAATGAGCAGTTCTTC

v_call: TRBV5-1
d_call: .
clone_size: few
j_call: TRBJ1-1
cdr3_aa: CASSEDPGTGGAFF
cdr3_nt: TGCGCCAGCAGCGAGGATCCTGGGACCGGGGGAGCTTTCTTT

v_call: TRBV10-1
d_call: .
clone_size: .
j_call: TRBJ2-7
cdr3_aa: CASSEVRYPSSYEQYF
cdr3_nt: TGCGCCAGCAGTGAGGTCAGGTACCCGAGCTCCTACGAGCAGTACTTC

v_call: TRBV6-1
d_call: .
clone_size: .
j_call: TRBJ1-5
cdr3_aa: CASREGAGQPQHF
cdr3_nt: TGTGCCAGCAGAGAGGGCGCGGGTCAGCCCCAGCATTTT

v_call: TRBV10-1
d_call: TRBD1
clone_size: .
j_call: TRBJ2-1
cdr3_aa: CASSRGQGYNEQFF
cdr3_nt: TGCGCCAGCAGCCGTGGACAGGGCTACAATGAGCAGTTCTTC

v_call: TRBV19
d_call: TRBD1
clone_size: few
j_call: TRBJ2-6
cdr3_aa: CASTTGQGASNVLTF
cdr3_nt: TGTGCCAGTACCACGGGACAGGGGGCGTCCAACGTCCTGACTTTC

v_call: TRBV28
d_call: .
clone_size: .
j_call: TRBJ1-1
cdr3_aa: CASSPVQGGLTEAFF
cdr3_nt: TGTGCCAGCAGCCCCGTCCAGGGAGGGTTAACTGAAGCTTTCTTT

v_call: TRBV27
d_call: .
clone_size: .
j_call: TRBJ2-1
cdr3_aa: CASSPDSYNEQFF
cdr3_nt: TGTGCCAGCAGTCCCGATTCCTACAATGAGCAGTTCTTC

v_call: TRBV6-6
d_call: .
clone_size: .
j_call: TRBJ2-2
cdr3_aa: CASSYQGPENTGELFF
cdr3_nt: TGTGCCAGCAGTTACCAGGGACCGGAGAACACCGGGGAGCTGTTTTTT

v_call: TRBV5-6
d_call: TRBD2
clone_size: .
j_call: TRBJ2-1
cdr3_aa: CASSLTSGRARYTYNEQFF
cdr3_nt: TGTGCCAGCAGCTTGACTAGCGGGAGGGCCAGGTACACCTACAATGAGCAGTTCTTC

v_call: TRBV13
d_call: TRBD1
clone_size: .
j_call: TRBJ1-5
cdr3_aa: CASSLGREGARPQHF
cdr3_nt: TGTGCCAGCAGCTTAGGCCGGGAGGGGGCGCGGCCCCAGCATTTT

v_call: TRBV2
d_call: TRBD2
clone_size: .
j_call: TRBJ2-7
cdr3_aa: CASSPGTSYEQYF
cdr3_nt: TGTGCCAGCAGTCCGGGGACTAGCTACGAGCAGTACTTC

v_call: TRBV14
d_call: .
clone_size: .
j_call: TRBJ2-7
cdr3_aa: CASSPQQSGVYEQYF
cdr3_nt: TGTGCCAGCAGCCCCCAACAGTCGGGTGTCTACGAGCAGTACTTC

v_call: TRBV13
d_call: .
clone_size: .
j_call: TRBJ1-1
cdr3_aa: CASSPRGDTEAFF
cdr3_nt: TGTGCCAGCAGCCCCCGGGGGGACACTGAAGCTTTCTTT

v_call: TRBV11-2
d_call: .
clone_size: few
j_call: TRBJ1-2
cdr3_aa: CASSLGQNYGYTF
cdr3_nt: TGTGCCAGCAGCTTAGGACAAAACTATGGCTACACCTTC

v_call: TRBV5-1
d_call: .
clone_size: few
j_call: TRBJ2-7
cdr3_aa: CASREGTNLYEQYF
cdr3_nt: TGCGCCAGCAGGGAGGGGACAAATCTCTACGAGCAGTACTTC

v_call: TRBV30
d_call: TRBD2
clone_size: .
j_call: TRBJ2-2
cdr3_aa: CAWNLLAGRVGELFF
cdr3_nt: TGTGCCTGGAACCTCCTAGCGGGTCGCGTCGGGGAGCTGTTTTTT

v_call: TRBV7-9
d_call: TRBD2
clone_size: .
j_call: TRBJ2-1
cdr3_aa: CASSYVTGTSIELREQFF
cdr3_nt: TGTGCCAGCAGCTATGTAACCGGGACTAGCATTGAGTTGCGTGAGCAGTTCTTC

v_call: TRBV7-8
d_call: TRBD1
clone_size: .
j_call: TRBJ1-1
cdr3_aa: CASSALAGQGALNTEAFF
cdr3_nt: TGTGCCAGCAGTGCCCTTGCGGGACAGGGGGCCCTGAACACTGAAGCTTTCTTT

v_call: TRBV18
d_call: TRBD2
clone_size: .
j_call: TRBJ2-1
cdr3_aa: CASSPQGLALSSYNEQFF
cdr3_nt: TGTGCCAGCTCACCACAGGGACTAGCGCTAAGCTCCTACAATGAGCAGTTCTTC

v_call: TRBV5-4
d_call: TRBD1
clone_size: .
j_call: TRBJ2-7
cdr3_aa: CASSPRPPGQRYEQYF
cdr3_nt: TGTGCCAGCAGCCCAAGACCCCCGGGACAGAGATACGAGCAGTACTTC

v_call: TRBV5-1
d_call: TRBD2
clone_size: few
j_call: TRBJ2-7
cdr3_aa: CASSLGASGFYEQYF
cdr3_nt: TGCGCCAGCAGCTTGGGAGCTAGCGGGTTCTACGAGCAGTACTTC

v_call: TRBV5-4
d_call: TRBD1
clone_size: .
j_call: TRBJ2-3
cdr3_aa: CASSWRQGSDTQYF
cdr3_nt: TGTGCCAGCAGCTGGAGACAGGGTTCAGATACGCAGTATTTT